The present T cell receptor (beta chain) was sequenced within a study of T cells in Graves' hyperthyroidism and ophthalmopathy. Study background: Peripheral blood specimens were obtained at initial diagnosis, prior to any treatment.

This clonotype appeared many times. Its antigen is not identified. The CDR3 regions of TCR beta were amplified from RNA transcripts. Using the HTBI primer set, a first-round RT-PCR was run on the TCR CDR3. TCRdb processed the multiplex PCR reads anew with MiXCR; each CDR3 protein has one entry. This table holds about half a million distinct CDR3 sequences, about 16% found once. Study conclusions and caveats: Among thyroid clonotypes expanded above 0.001, most also appeared in blood. Model-based prediction identified ophthalmopathy a median around 6.5 months prior to its onset.

The germline V and J ends were trimmed by 3 bases and 4 bases, with 6 bases remaining between them. The CDR3 has 12 amino acids. Germline CDR1 is LGHDT and CDR2 is YNNKEL (reference sequence). This TCR was sampled from a woman younger than 45 with Graves' ophthalmopathy. The sample taken for sequencing was blood. This rearrangement joins TRBV3-1 to TRBJ1-1, with D possibly being TRBD1 (5 bases). The chain's CDR3 is CASSQGPTEAFF. The CDR3 DNA sequence: TGTGCCAGCAGCCAGGGGCCCACTGAAGCTTTCTTT.